These 17 T cell receptor beta chains originate from one sample sequenced in a study of shared clonotypes between healthy human individuals. Sequenced by immunoSEQ multiplex PCR; TCRdb stores in-frame clones only, minus some. The top ten hold approximately 12% of the sample, which has about half a million clones, approximately 82% seen once. Sequencing was carried out using PBMCs. The receptors were sampled from a woman aged 40 to 55 in good health. Some clones in this sample may be carry-over from other donors' samples.

The J gene is TRBJ2-5, the V gene TRBV30; D gene unclear. The germline gives CDR1 GTSNPN, CDR2 SVGIG (reference sequence). V was shortened by 4 bases and J by 5 bases, with 23 bases between the two germline ends. This CDR3 comprises 16 residues. In nucleotides, the CDR3 is TGTGCCTGGACCCTCTTGGCTGGTCAAAGTGGGGAGACCCAGTACTTC. Its translation: CAWTLLAGQSGETQYF.

The chain carries TRBV2 and TRBJ1-3; a possible D gene is TRBD1 (5 bases). V dropped 7 bases and J dropped 4 bases, with 17 bases sitting between them. This CDR3 is 15 amino acids long. Germline CDR1 is SNHLY and CDR2 is FYNNEI. Here the CDR3 DNA reads TGTGCCAGCAATGGGGGAAGCGGGGAGGGAAACACCATATATTTT. This codes for CASNGGSGEGNTIYF.

V and J are TRBV5-1 and TRBJ2-7, with 9 bases that match TRBD2. Trimming cost V 0 bases and J 3 bases; bases outside gene matches: 7. CDR1 and CDR2 from the germline V gene are SGHRS and YFSETQ. The CDR3 sequence is 16 residues long. CDR3 bases: TGCGCCAGCAGCTTGGGGGCCCTAGCGGGGAACTACGAGCAGTACTTC. This gives the protein CASSLGALAGNYEQYF.

This clone was picked up a small number of times. This chain uses TRBV5-4 with TRBJ2-5, with 8 bases fitting TRBD2. Germline V gene lookup returns CDR1 SGHNT and CDR2 YYREEE (reference sequence). This CDR3 has 14 amino acids. V shed 4 bases and J 1 base; nucleotides not matched to a gene: 3. The CDR3 DNA reads TGTGCCAGCAGCCCGGGGGGGGGCCAAGAGACCCAGTACTTC. It codes for CASSPGGGQETQYF.

This rearrangement joins TRBV7-6 to TRBJ2-3, with 10 nucleotides matching TRBD2. CDR1 is SGHVS, CDR2 FNYEAQ, per germline. This CDR3 has 19 residues. Trimming at V came to 1 base and at J to 2 bases, leaving 12 bases not matched to a gene. The CDR3: CASSLVGELAGATTDTQYF. The CDR3 coding sequence is TGTGCCAGCAGCTTAGTGGGGGAGCTAGCGGGGGCAACCACAGATACGCAGTATTTT. The whole variable domain, filled in from reference TRBV7-6 and TRBJ2-3, reads GAGVSQSPRYKVTKRGQDVALRCDPISGHVSLYWYRQALGQGPEFLTYFNYEAQQDKSGLPNDRFSAERPEGSISTLTIQRTEQRDSAMYRCASSLVGELAGATTDTQYFGPGTRLTVL.

This chain links TRBV7-2 with TRBJ2-7; the match to TRBD2 covers 9 bases. V trimming: 1 base; J trimming: 7 bases; junction bases outside the gene matches: 8. Germline lookup yields CDR1 SGHTA and CDR2 FQGNSA. The CDR3 totals 15 residues. CDR3 protein: CASSLDLAGVREQYF. The CDR3 DNA reads as TGTGCCAGCAGCTTAGATTTAGCGGGAGTGCGGGAGCAGTACTTC.

This clone was observed once. CDR3 sequence reads: CASSSLAGVYEQYF. For the CDR3, the DNA is TGTGCCAGCAGCTCCCTAGCGGGAGTCTACGAGCAGTACTTC. The chain recombines TRBV7-2 with TRBJ2-7; 10 bases are shared with TRBD2. Trimming took 4 bases from V and 3 from J; bases not matched to a gene: 3. CDR3 length: 14 residues. CDR1 SGHTA and CDR2 FQGNSA come from the germline V gene.

The V and J genes are TRBV7-3 and TRBJ2-3; 10 positions agree with TRBD2. Trimming took 1 base from V and 1 from J; bases not matched to a gene: 2. Germline CDR1 and CDR2: SGHTA and FQGTGA. The CDR3 totals 16 residues. Here the CDR3 DNA reads TGTGCCAGCAGCTTAAACCTAGCGGGAGGCACAGATACGCAGTATTTT. Translated, it gives CASSLNLAGGTDTQYF.

Turning to this clone: Mismatch with germline at one junction end may stem from a read error. The chain joins TRBV9 to TRBJ1-4; D is unclear. This CDR3 contains 14 residues. Germline-derived CDR1 and CDR2 are SGDLS and YYNGEE. CDR3 bases: TGTGCCAGCAGCGTAGGACCGAATAATGGAAAACTGTTTTTT. Its translation: CASSVGPNNGKLFF.

The CDR3 loop is CASSYFGLGLGEQYF. The CDR3 DNA is TGTGCCAGCAGTTACTTCGGCTTGGGATTAGGCGAGCAGTACTTC. The V call is TRBV6-5, the J call TRBJ2-7, with D unresolved. V lost 1 base and J 6 bases, leaving 16 bases between the germline ends. The V gene's germline CDR1 is MNHEY and CDR2 SVGAGI. CDR3 length: 15 residues.

This clone was observed once. The rearrangement links TRBV11-2 to TRBJ1-6; 7 positions agree with TRBD1. J gave up 9 bases and V 3 bases, and 5 bases lay outside the gene matches. The CDR3 contains 14 residues. Looked up from germline, CDR1 is SGHAT and CDR2 is FQNNGV. As DNA, the CDR3 is TGTGCCAGCAGCTTGGTGAGGGGGCGTTCACCCCTCCACTTT. Its translation is CASSLVRGRSPLHF.

V gene TRBV27 combines with J gene TRBJ2-3, with TRBD1 matching 11 bases. The junction had 11 bases not matched to a gene; V was cut back by 6 bases and J by 6 bases. CDR1 is MNHEY and CDR2 is SMNVEV in the germline V gene (reference sequence). The CDR3 consists of 16 residues. The CDR3 here is CASSRSGTGGGDTQYF. The CDR3 DNA reads as TGTGCCAGCAGCCGATCCGGGACAGGGGGGGGCGATACGCAGTATTTT.

CDR3 nucleotides: TGTGCCAGCTCACCACGTAAACTAGCGGGAGAGCATGAGCAGTTCTTC. It encodes CASSPRKLAGEHEQFF. The chain combines TRBV18 with TRBJ2-1; 11 bases line up with TRBD2. J lost 8 bases, V lost 1 base, and 7 bases had no gene match. The germline CDR1 and CDR2 sequences are KGHSH and LQKENI. The CDR3 length is 16 residues. The variable domain in full, with the rest retrieved from reference TRBV18 and TRBJ2-1, is NAGVMQNPRHLVRRRGQEARLRCSPMKGHSHVYWYRQLPEEGLKFMVYLQKENIIDESGMPKERFSAEFPKEGPSILRIQQVVRGDSAAYFCASSPRKLAGEHEQFFGPGTRLTVL.

The V call is TRBV7-2, the J call TRBJ2-1; TRBD2 matches at 12 bases. The CDR3 is 17 amino acids. The J segment lost 4 bases and the V segment lost 5 bases, leaving 9 bases of the junction unmatched. CDR1 and CDR2 from the germline V gene are SGHTA and FQGNSA. The CDR3 is CASSPRLAGDWYNEQFF. The CDR3 bases are TGTGCCAGCAGCCCCCGACTAGCGGGAGATTGGTACAATGAGCAGTTCTTC. Variable domain in full (rest from reference TRBV7-2 and TRBJ2-1): GAGVSQSPSNKVTEKGKDVELRCDPISGHTALYWYRQSLGQGLEFLIYFQGNSAPDKSGLPSDRFSAERTGGSVSTLTIQRTQQEDSAVYLCASSPRLAGDWYNEQFFGPGTRLTVL.

This sequence joins TRBV10-3 and TRBJ1-2, with TRBD1 matching 8 bases. Germline-derived CDR1 and CDR2 are ENHRY and SYGVKD. This CDR3 region has 15 residues. The V and J ends lost 0 bases and 2 bases, in that order; junction bases with no gene match: 2. This CDR3 reads CAISESRDRNYGYTF. DNA for the CDR3: TGTGCCATCAGTGAGTCGAGGGACAGGAACTATGGCTACACCTTC.

The V and J genes are TRBV28 and TRBJ2-7; 11 positions match TRBD2. CDR3 size: 18 residues. Per germline, CDR1 MDHEN and CDR2 SYDVKM. Germline trimming cut 3 bases from V and 3 bases from J; bases unmatched to any gene: 13. The CDR3 DNA follows: TGTGCCAGCAGTTTCGAGGGCAGGGGGACTAGCGGCATCTACGAGCAGTACTTC. This sequence encodes CASSFEGRGTSGIYEQYF.

Worth noting for this clone: With only one base between it and a far larger clone, this is likely a read error. The V and J genes are TRBV5-4 and TRBJ2-1; D not certain. This CDR3 has 15 residues. Trimming cost V 0 bases and J 2 bases, with 9 bases left between them. CDR1 and CDR2 (germline): SGHNT, YYREEE (reference sequence). The CDR3: CASSLDEEAYNEQFF. CDR3 bases: TGTGCCAGCAGCTTGGACGAGGAAGCCTACAATGAGCAGTTCTTC.